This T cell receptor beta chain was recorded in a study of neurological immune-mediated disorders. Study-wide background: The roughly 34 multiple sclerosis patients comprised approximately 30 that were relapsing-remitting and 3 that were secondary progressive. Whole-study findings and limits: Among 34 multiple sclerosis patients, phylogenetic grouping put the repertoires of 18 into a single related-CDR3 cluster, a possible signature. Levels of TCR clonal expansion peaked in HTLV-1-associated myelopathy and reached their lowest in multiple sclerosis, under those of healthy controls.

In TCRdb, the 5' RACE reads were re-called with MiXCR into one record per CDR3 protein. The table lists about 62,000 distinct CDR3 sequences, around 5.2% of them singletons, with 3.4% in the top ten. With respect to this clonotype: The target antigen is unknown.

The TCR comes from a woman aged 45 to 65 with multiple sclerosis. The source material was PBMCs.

In nucleotides, the CDR3 is TGTGCCAGCAGCTCCCGCCAGGGTGGTGGCTACACCTTC. It is translated as CASSSRQGGGYTF. The genes are TRBV7-9 and TRBJ1-2, with a tentative D call TRBD1 (5 bases). Germline V gives CDR1 SEHNR, CDR2 FQNEAQ (reference sequence). V lost 4 bases to trimming and J lost 7 bases, with 13 bases between them. This CDR3 has 13 amino acids.